This TCR beta chain stems from a study of blood T cells in healthy people across ages. CDR3 size: 11 residues. CDR1 is DFQATT, CDR2 SNEGSKA, per germline (reference sequence). Points on this clonotype: Germline is not matched at one junction end, which may reflect a read error.

Next came a second PCR, run for roughly 6 to 11 cycles, which used a sample-barcoded 5' primer along with a J-beta primer mix. The yield of each sample was at least 3 million CDR3-containing paired-end reads. TCRdb independently ran MiXCR on the 5' RACE reads; one entry per CDR3 protein. The profile shows some 760,000 distinct CDR3 sequences, just under 25% of them singletons. A further study also used this sample, focusing on T cells of mothers and their children. That study reports: Each mother gave over 8.5 million TCR beta CDR3 reads; each child, roughly 3 million. T cell clones that were persistent and microchimeric went undetected.

The chain carries TRBV20-1 and TRBJ2-5, with 9 bases matching TRBD1. The receptor's source is a boy younger than 18 in good health. Input material: blood. The DNA for the CDR3 is TGCAGTGCCAGTACCGGGACAGGGTATTTCTTC. Amino acid sequence: CSASTGTGYFF.